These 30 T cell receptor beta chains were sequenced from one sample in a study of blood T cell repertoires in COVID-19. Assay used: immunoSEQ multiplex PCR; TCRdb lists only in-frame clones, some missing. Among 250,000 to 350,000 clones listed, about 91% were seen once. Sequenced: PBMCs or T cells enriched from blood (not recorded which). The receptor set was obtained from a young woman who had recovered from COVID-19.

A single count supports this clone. In DNA, the CDR3 is TGTGCCAGCAGCCCTCCCCCAACGACTAGCGGCACAGATACGCAGTATTTT. This translates into CASSPPPTTSGTDTQYF. The chain combines TRBV4-2 with TRBJ2-3; TRBD2 matches at 8 bases. V lost 4 bases and J lost 1; bases outside the gene matches: 10. The germline gives CDR1 LGHNA, CDR2 YNFKEQ. The CDR3 consists of 17 residues.

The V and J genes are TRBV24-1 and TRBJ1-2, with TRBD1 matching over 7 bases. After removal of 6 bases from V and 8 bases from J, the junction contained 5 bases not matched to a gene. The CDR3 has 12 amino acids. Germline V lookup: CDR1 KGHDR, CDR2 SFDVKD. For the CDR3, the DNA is TGTGCCACCAGTAGACAGGGCTACGGCTACACCTTC. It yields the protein CATSRQGYGYTF.

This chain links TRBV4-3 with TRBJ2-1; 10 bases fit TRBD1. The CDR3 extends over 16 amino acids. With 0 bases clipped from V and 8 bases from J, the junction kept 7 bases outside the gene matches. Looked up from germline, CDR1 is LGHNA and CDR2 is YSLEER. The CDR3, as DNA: TGCGCCAGCAGCCAAGAAGGACAGGGGGGTGTCGATGAGCAGTTCTTC. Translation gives CASSQEGQGGVDEQFF.

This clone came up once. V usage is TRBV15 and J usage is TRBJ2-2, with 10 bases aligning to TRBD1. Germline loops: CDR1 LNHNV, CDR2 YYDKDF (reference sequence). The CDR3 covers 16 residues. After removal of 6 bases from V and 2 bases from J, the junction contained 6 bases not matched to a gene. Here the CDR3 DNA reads TGTGCCACCAGAGCCGACAGGGGGCATAACACCGGGGAGCTGTTTTTT. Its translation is CATRADRGHNTGELFF.

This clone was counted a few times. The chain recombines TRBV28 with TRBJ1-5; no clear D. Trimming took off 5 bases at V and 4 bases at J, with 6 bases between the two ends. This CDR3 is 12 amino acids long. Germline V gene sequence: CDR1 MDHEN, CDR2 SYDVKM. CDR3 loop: CASSPPNQPQHF. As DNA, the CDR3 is TGTGCCAGCAGTCCCCCTAATCAGCCCCAGCATTTT.

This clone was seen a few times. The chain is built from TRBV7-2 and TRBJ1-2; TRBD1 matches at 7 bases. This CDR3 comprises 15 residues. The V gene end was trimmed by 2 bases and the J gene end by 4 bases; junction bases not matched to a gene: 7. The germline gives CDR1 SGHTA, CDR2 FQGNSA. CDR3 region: CASSLTRTGVYGYTF. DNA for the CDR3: TGTGCCAGCAGCTTAACAAGGACAGGAGTCTATGGCTACACCTTC.

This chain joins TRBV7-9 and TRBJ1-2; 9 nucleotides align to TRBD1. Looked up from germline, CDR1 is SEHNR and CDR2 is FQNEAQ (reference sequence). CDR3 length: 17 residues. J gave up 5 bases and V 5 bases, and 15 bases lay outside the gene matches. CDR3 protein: CASSPPAGTGISYGYTF. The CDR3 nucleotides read TGTGCCAGCAGCCCCCCGGCCGGGACAGGGATATCGTATGGCTACACCTTC.

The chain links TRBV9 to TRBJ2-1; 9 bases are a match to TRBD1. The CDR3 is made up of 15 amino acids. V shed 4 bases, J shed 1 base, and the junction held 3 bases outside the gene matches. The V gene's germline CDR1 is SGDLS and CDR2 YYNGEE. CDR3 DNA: TGTGCCAGCAGCCCCGGGACAGGGTCCTACAATGAGCAGTTCTTC. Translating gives CASSPGTGSYNEQFF. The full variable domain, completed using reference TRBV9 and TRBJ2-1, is DSGVTQTPKHLITATGQRVTLRCSPRSGDLSVYWYQQSLDQGLQFLIQYYNGEERAKGNILERFSAQQFPDLHSELNLSSLELGDSALYFCASSPGTGSYNEQFFGPGTRLTVL.

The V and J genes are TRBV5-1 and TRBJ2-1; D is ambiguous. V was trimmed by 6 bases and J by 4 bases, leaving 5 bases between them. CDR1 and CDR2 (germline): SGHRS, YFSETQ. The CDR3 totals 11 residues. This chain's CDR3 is CASTQYNEQFF. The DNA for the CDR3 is TGCGCCAGCACACAATACAATGAGCAGTTCTTC.

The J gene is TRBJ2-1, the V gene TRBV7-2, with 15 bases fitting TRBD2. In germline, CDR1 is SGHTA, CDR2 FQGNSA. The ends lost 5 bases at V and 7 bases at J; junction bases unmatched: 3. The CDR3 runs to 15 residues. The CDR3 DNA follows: TGTGCCAGCAGCCGGGGACTAGCGGGGGGTAATGAGCAGTTCTTC. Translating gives CASSRGLAGGNEQFF.

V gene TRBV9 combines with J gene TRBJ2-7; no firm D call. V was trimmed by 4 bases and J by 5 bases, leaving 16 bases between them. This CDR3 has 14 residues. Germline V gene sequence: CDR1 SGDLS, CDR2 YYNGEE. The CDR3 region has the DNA TGTGCCAGCAGCCCTCTTATCAGCGAACACGAGCAGTACTTC. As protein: CASSPLISEHEQYF.

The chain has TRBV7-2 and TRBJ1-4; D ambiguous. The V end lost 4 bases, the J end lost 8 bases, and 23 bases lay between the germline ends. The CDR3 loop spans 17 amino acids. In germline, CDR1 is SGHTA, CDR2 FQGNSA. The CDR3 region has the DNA TGTGCCAGCAGCTCCGCCCTCGGTTCCCCGGTGTCAGAAAAACTGTTTTTT. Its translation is CASSSALGSPVSEKLFF. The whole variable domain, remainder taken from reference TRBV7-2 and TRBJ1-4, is GAGVSQSPSNKVTEKGKDVELRCDPISGHTALYWYRQSLGQGLEFLIYFQGNSAPDKSGLPSDRFSAERTGGSVSTLTIQRTQQEDSAVYLCASSSALGSPVSEKLFFGSGTQLSVL.

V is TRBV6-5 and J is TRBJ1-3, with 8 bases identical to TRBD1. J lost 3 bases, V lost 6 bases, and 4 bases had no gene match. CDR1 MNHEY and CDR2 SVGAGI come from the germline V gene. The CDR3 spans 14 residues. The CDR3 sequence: CASSLDRGGNTIYF. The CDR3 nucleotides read TGTGCCAGCAGCCTCGACAGGGGTGGAAACACCATATATTTT.

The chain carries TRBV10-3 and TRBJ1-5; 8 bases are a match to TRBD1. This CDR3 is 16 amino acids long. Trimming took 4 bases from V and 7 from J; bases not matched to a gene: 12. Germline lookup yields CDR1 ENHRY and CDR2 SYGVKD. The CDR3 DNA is TGTGCCATCAGTGCAAGAGCCCCAGGGGGCTACCAGCCCCAGCATTTT. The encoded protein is CAISARAPGGYQPQHF.

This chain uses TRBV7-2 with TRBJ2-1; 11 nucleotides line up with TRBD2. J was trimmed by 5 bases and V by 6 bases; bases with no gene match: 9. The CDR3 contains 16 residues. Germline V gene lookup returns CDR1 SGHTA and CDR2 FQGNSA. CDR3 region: CASSLASGRWNNEQFF. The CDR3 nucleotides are TGTGCCAGCAGTTTGGCTAGCGGGAGGTGGAACAATGAGCAGTTCTTC. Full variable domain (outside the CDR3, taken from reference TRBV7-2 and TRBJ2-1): GAGVSQSPSNKVTEKGKDVELRCDPISGHTALYWYRQSLGQGLEFLIYFQGNSAPDKSGLPSDRFSAERTGGSVSTLTIQRTQQEDSAVYLCASSLASGRWNNEQFFGPGTRLTVL.

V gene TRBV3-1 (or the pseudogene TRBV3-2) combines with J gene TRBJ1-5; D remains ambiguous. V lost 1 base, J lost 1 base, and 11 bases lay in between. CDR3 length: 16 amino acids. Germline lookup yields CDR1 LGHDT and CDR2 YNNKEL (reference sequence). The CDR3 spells CASSQVPTGSNQPQHF. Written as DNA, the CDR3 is TGTGCCAGCAGCCAAGTTCCAACGGGGAGCAATCAGCCCCAGCATTTT.

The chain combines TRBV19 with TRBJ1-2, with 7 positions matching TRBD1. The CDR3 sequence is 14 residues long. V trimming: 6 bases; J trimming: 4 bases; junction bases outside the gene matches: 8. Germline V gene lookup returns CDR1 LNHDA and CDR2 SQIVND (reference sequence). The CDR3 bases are TGTGCCAGTAGCCGCCGGGGACAGATCTATGGCTACACCTTC. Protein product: CASSRRGQIYGYTF.

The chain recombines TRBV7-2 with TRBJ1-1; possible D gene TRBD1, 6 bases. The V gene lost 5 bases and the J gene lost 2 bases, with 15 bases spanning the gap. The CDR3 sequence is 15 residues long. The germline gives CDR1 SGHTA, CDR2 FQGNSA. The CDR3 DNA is TGTGCCAGCAGCCCCGGGGGAGGGGGAAACACTGAAGCTTTCTTT. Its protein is CASSPGGGGNTEAFF.

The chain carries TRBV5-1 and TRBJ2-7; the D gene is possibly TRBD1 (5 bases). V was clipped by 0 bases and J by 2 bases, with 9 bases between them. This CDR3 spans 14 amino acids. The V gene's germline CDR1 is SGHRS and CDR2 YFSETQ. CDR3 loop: CASSLARDPYEQYF. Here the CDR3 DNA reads TGCGCCAGCAGCTTGGCCAGGGATCCCTACGAGCAGTACTTC.

The CDR3 DNA reads TGTGCCAGCACGTCCGGGGGGTCCGGGGAGCTGTTTTTT. It is translated as CASTSGGSGELFF. The chain has TRBV6-5 and TRBJ2-2, with 7 bases that match TRBD2. Germline CDR1 and CDR2: MNHEY and SVGAGI. V was clipped by 7 bases and J by 6 bases; unmatched bases: 5. There are 13 residues in the CDR3.

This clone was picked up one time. The CDR3 sequence is CSASNRAPDGYTF. The CDR3 bases are TGCAGTGCTAGTAACAGGGCCCCAGATGGCTACACCTTC. The V call is TRBV20-1, the J call TRBJ1-2; D may be TRBD1 (6 bases). CDR1 is DFQATT, CDR2 SNEGSKA, per germline (reference sequence). The CDR3 totals 13 residues. V was shortened by 3 bases and J by 6 bases, with 14 bases between the two germline ends.

DNA for the CDR3: TGTGCCAGCAGCTTAAGTTCAACTCCTTATGGCTACACCTTC. Translation gives CASSLSSTPYGYTF. V usage is TRBV7-2 and J usage is TRBJ1-2; D is undetermined. Trimming took 2 bases from V and 5 from J, leaving 12 bases between them. Germline V gene data show CDR1 as SGHTA and CDR2 as FQGNSA. The length of the CDR3 is 14 residues.

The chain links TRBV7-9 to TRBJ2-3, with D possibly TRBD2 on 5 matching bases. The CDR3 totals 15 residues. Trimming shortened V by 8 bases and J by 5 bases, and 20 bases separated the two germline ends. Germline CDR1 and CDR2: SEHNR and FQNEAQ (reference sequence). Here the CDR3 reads CASVRRAGEGDTQYF. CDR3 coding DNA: TGTGCCAGCGTTCGGCGGGCGGGTGAGGGAGATACGCAGTATTTT. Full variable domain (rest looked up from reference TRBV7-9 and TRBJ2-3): DTGVSQNPRHKITKRGQNVTFRCDPISEHNRLYWYRQTLGQGPEFLTYFQNEAQLEKSRLLSDRFSAERPKGSFSTLEIQRTEQGDSAMYLCASVRRAGEGDTQYFGPGTRLTVL.

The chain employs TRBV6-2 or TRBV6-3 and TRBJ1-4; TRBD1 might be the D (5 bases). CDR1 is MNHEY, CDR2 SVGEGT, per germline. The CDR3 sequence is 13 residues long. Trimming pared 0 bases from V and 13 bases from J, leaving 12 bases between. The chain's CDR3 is CASSYSPGQSLFF. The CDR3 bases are TGTGCCAGCAGTTACTCGCCCGGACAATCACTGTTTTTT.

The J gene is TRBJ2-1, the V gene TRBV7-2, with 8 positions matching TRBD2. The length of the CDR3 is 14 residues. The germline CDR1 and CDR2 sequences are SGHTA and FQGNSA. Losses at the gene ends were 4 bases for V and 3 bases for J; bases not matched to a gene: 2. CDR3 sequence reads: CASSSLAGYNEQFF. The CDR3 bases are TGTGCCAGCAGCTCCCTAGCGGGCTACAATGAGCAGTTCTTC.

CDR3 protein: CASSFIQLHEQFF. In DNA, the CDR3 is TGTGCCAGCAGTTTTATACAGCTCCATGAGCAGTTCTTC. The rearrangement joins TRBV27 to TRBJ2-1; no clear D. V was clipped by 3 bases and J by 8 bases, with 11 bases between them. This CDR3 is built from 13 residues. Germline V gives CDR1 MNHEY, CDR2 SMNVEV (reference sequence).

CDR3 sequence reads: CASSSTSGYLYEQYF. For the CDR3, the DNA is TGTGCCAGCAGCTCAACTAGCGGGTACCTCTACGAGCAGTACTTC. V and J are TRBV7-2 and TRBJ2-7, with 9 bases aligning to TRBD2. Germline loops: CDR1 SGHTA, CDR2 FQGNSA. Trimming took 4 bases from V and 3 from J; bases not matched to a gene: 7. The CDR3 spans 15 residues.

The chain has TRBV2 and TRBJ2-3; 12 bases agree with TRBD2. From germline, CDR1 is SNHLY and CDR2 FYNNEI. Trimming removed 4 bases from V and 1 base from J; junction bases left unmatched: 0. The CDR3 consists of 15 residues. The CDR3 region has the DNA TGTGCCAGCAGTGGGACTAGCGGGGGCACAGATACGCAGTATTTT. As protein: CASSGTSGGTDTQYF.

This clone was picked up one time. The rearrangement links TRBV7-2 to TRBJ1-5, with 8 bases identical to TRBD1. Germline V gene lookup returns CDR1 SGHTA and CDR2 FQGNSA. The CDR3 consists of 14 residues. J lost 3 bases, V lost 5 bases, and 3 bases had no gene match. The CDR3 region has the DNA TGTGCCAGCAGCCTGGACAGGGTCAATCAGCCCCAGCATTTT. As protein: CASSLDRVNQPQHF.

CDR3 in amino acids: CASQWYNEQFF. The CDR3, as DNA: TGTGCCAGCCAGTGGTACAATGAGCAGTTCTTC. This sequence joins TRBV28 and TRBJ2-1; D remains ambiguous. The CDR3 is 11 amino acids. Germline V lookup: CDR1 MDHEN, CDR2 SYDVKM. The V end lost 8 bases, the J end lost 4 bases, and 6 bases lay between the germline ends.